The sequence of this T cell receptor beta chain was determined in a study of cytomegalovirus exposure and HLA in healthy donors. Clones were read by immunoSEQ multiplex PCR, and TCRdb kept only the in-frame ones, dropping some. Of 200,000 to 250,000 clones listed, approximately 80% are singletons. Study observations and caveats: Overall, 164 TCR beta chains were annotated as cytomegalovirus-associated. Subsequent analysis found a tendency for first-cohort TCR clusters to co-occur within the approximately 130 validation repertoires.

V lost 3 bases to trimming and J lost 5 bases, with 10 bases between them. This CDR3 spans 14 amino acids. Germline lookup yields CDR1 SGHTA and CDR2 FQGTGA. This clone was picked up one time. Its target is unknown. The chain has TRBV7-3 and TRBJ2-2; perhaps D is TRBD1 or TRBD2 (5 bases each). The TCR comes from a woman in her twenties or thirties in good health and CMV-seropositive. The sequencing input was PBMCs. CDR3 sequence: CASSFIGGTGELFF. The CDR3 nucleotides are TGTGCCAGCAGCTTTATTGGGGGAACCGGGGAGCTGTTTTTT.